This TCR beta chain was found in a study of Ad26.COV2.S vaccination and SARS-CoV-2 variants. As for the study in general: Enrollment placed the donor in the COV1001 Ad26.COV2.S trial arm. Intramuscular Ad26.COV2.S doses were given once or twice, 56 days apart.

Study-level results: Researchers cautioned that TCR breadth and depth analyses may have underestimated total T cell responses. While placebo recipients had lower spike-specific TCR breadth, vaccine recipients had more.

The method was immunoSEQ multiplex PCR; TCRdb's version includes in-frame clones alone and lacks a portion of them. The sample carries about 680,000 clones, roughly 90% recorded once. Worth noting for this clone: Its antigen remains unknown.

Treatment meaning: roughly 18 received Ad26.COV2.S at low or high dose, single or two shots; 5 received placebo; per-sample allocation not given. The investigators took samples on day 63 after the first vaccine or placebo injection. The specimen comprised peripheral blood, sampled in a trial of Ad26.COV2.S vaccine versus placebo. The source of this sequence is a person between 18 and 65 years old who received the Ad26.COV2.S COVID-19 vaccine or a placebo.

CDR3 coding DNA: TGCGCCAGCAGTGAGTTACGACAGGGGGCATCAACCGGGGAGCTGTTTTTT. Its translation: CASSELRQGASTGELFF. This chain joins TRBV10-2 and TRBJ2-2; 10 positions agree with TRBD1. Germline lookup yields CDR1 WSHSY and CDR2 SAAADI. The CDR3 length is 17 residues. J lost 5 bases, V lost 1 base, and 7 bases had no gene match.